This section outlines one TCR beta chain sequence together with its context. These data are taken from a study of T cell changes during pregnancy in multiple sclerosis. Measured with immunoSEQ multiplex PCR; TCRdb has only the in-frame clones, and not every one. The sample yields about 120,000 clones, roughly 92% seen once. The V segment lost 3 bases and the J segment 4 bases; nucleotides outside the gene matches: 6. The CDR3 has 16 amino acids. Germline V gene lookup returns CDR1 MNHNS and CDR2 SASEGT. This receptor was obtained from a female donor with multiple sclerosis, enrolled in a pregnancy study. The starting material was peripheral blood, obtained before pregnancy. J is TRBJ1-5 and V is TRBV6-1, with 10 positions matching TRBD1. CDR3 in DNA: TGTGCCAGCAGTGAGAGTAGACAGGGGGCGAATCAGCCCCAGCATTTT. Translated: CASSESRQGANQPQHF.